The 10 T cell receptor beta chains below were found in one sample sequenced in a study of blood T cells in healthy people across ages. A sample-barcoded 5' primer and a J-beta primer mix were used in a second PCR of about 6 to 12 cycles. TCRdb itself ran the 5' RACE reads through MiXCR, one entry per CDR3 protein. The sample yields about 1,500,000 distinct CDR3 sequences, 42% seen once. The source material was blood. The receptors here all came from a woman aged 18-30 years in good health.

The chain is built from TRBV5-1 and TRBJ2-7, with D possibly being TRBD1 or TRBD2 (6 bases each). Between the trimmed V and J ends, which lost 3 bases and 7 bases, there was a span of 11 bases. Germline-derived CDR1 and CDR2 are SGHRS and YFSETQ. The CDR3 has 12 residues. The DNA for the CDR3 is TGCGCCAGCAGCTGGGGGCTAGCGGAGCAGTACTTC. Amino acids: CASSWGLAEQYF.

The gene calls are TRBV7-6 and TRBJ2-5; 8 bases agree with TRBD2. The V gene end was trimmed by 5 bases and the J gene end by 1 base; junction bases not matched to a gene: 6. The CDR3 consists of 15 residues. Germline V lookup: CDR1 SGHVS, CDR2 FNYEAQ. The DNA for the CDR3 is TGTGCCAGCAGCCAAACAGCGGGGGTCCAAGAGACCCAGTACTTC. Its translation: CASSQTAGVQETQYF.

This chain uses TRBV28 with TRBJ2-7, with TRBD1 matching over 10 bases. The CDR3 sequence is 14 residues long. Germline V gives CDR1 MDHEN, CDR2 SYDVKM. V gave up 6 bases and J gave up 5 bases; unmatched junction bases: 7. CDR3 sequence: CASRGQGPPDEQYF. The DNA for the CDR3 is TGTGCCAGCAGGGGACAGGGGCCCCCTGACGAGCAGTACTTC. Together with reference TRBV28 and TRBJ2-7, the CDR3 gives the full variable domain: DVKVTQSSRYLVKRTGEKVFLECVQDMDHENMFWYRQDPGLGLRLIYFSYDVKMKEKGDIPEGYSVSREKKERFSLILESASTNQTSMYLCASRGQGPPDEQYFGPGTRLTVT.

The chain links TRBV20-1 to TRBJ2-7; TRBD1 matches at 7 bases. Germline CDR1 and CDR2: DFQATT and SNEGSKA (reference sequence). This CDR3 has 14 amino acids. J gave up 3 bases and V 6 bases, and 11 bases lay outside the gene matches. The CDR3 loop is CSASETGSVYEQYF. The CDR3 DNA sequence: TGCAGTGCCAGCGAGACAGGGTCAGTCTACGAGCAGTACTTC.

In regard to this clonotype: An end of the junction does not agree with germline; a read error may underlie this. The rearrangement links TRBV10-3 to TRBJ2-1; maybe TRBD2 (7 bases). The CDR3 has 15 amino acids. Germline values: CDR1 ENHRY, CDR2 SYGVKD. CDR3 amino acids: CAAGAKGSSYNEQLF. The CDR3 DNA sequence: TGTGCCGCGGGGGCTAAGGGAAGCTCCTACAATGAGCAGTTGTTC.

J is TRBJ1-3 and V is TRBV29-1; TRBD1 matches at 8 bases. V lost 6 bases and J lost 2; bases outside the gene matches: 6. The length of the CDR3 is 14 residues. Per the germline V gene, CDR1 is SQVTM and CDR2 is ANQGSEA. CDR3 sequence (DNA): TGCAGCGTGACCTCACAGGGGGCTGGAAACACCATATATTTT. As protein: CSVTSQGAGNTIYF.

The chain has TRBV7-6 and TRBJ2-3; TRBD2 matches 8 bases. Trimming cost V 10 bases and J 0 bases; bases outside gene matches: 9. The CDR3 has 15 residues. Germline lookup yields CDR1 SGHVS and CDR2 FNYEAQ. The CDR3 nucleotides read TGTGCCAACAGGGAAACTAGCGGTAGCACAGATACGCAGTATTTT. It yields the protein CANRETSGSTDTQYF.

The chain's CDR3 is CASSLIGLASRHEQYF. The CDR3, as DNA: TGTGCCAGCAGTTTAATCGGACTAGCAAGCCGTCACGAGCAGTACTTC. The V gene is TRBV2, the J gene TRBJ2-4; 8 nucleotides align to TRBD2. TRBJ2-7 matches the DNA end more closely, so the J call is doubtful. The CDR3 loop spans 16 amino acids. Germline loops: CDR1 SNHLY, CDR2 FYNNEI.

The genes are TRBV14 and TRBJ2-1; D ambiguous. The germline V gene encodes CDR1 SGHDN and CDR2 FVKESK. V was shortened by 4 bases and J by 1 base, with 11 bases between the two germline ends. The CDR3 consists of 15 residues. CDR3 sequence reads: CASSPFLVSYNEQFF. DNA for the CDR3: TGTGCCAGCAGCCCCTTCCTGGTATCCTACAATGAGCAGTTCTTC.

This clonotype was found a few times. The V gene is TRBV20-1, the J gene TRBJ2-3; TRBD2 matches 7 bases. CDR3 length: 16 residues. J was trimmed by 5 bases and V by 0 bases; bases with no gene match: 11. The germline CDR1 and CDR2 sequences are DFQATT and SNEGSKA (reference sequence). Here the CDR3 reads CSARDRRREYGDTQYF. The CDR3 DNA is TGCAGTGCTAGAGATCGAAGGCGGGAGTATGGAGATACGCAGTATTTT.